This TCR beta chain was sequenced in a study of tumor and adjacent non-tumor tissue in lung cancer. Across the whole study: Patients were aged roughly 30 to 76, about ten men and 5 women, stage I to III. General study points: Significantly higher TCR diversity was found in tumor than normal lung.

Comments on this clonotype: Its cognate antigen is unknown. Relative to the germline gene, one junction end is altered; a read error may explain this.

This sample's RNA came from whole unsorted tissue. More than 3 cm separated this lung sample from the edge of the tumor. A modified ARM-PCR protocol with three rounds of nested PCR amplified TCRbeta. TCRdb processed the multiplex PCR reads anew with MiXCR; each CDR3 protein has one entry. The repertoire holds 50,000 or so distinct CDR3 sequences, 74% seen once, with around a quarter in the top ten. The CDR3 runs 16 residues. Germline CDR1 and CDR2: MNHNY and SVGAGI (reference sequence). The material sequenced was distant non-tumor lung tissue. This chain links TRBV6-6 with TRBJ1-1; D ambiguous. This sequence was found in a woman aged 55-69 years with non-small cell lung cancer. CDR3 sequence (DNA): TGTACCAGCTCCATGGGAGAGGGATGTGGGAACACTGAAGCTTTCTTT. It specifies CTSSMGEGCGNTEAFF.